This T cell receptor (beta chain) was profiled in a study of cytomegalovirus exposure and HLA in healthy donors. About the study: Earlier sequencing of 150 million to 200 million T cells yielded about 120 million unique TCR beta sequences.

Per the germline V gene, CDR1 is MRHNA and CDR2 is SNTAGT. CDR3 size: 13 residues. The V and J ends lost 4 bases and 0 bases respectively, with 5 bases between them. PCR involved 60 Vbeta and 13 Jbeta primers. Sequenced by immunoSEQ multiplex PCR; TCRdb stores in-frame clones only, minus some. The specimen's table records 40,000 to 45,000 clones. This clone is medium-sized by frequency. Its antigen is not known. Whole-study results and caveats: Some 150 TCR beta chains were listed as cytomegalovirus-associated. In presence/absence analyses, roughly uniform sequencing depth across donors was assumed.

Material: PBMCs. The source is a woman aged 25 to 39 in good health and CMV-seronegative. The chain links TRBV6-4 to TRBJ2-3; no reliable D call. In nucleotides, the CDR3 is TGTGCCAGCAGTGTTGGCAGCACAGATACGCAGTATTTT. This codes for CASSVGSTDTQYF.